This TCR beta chain was retrieved from a study of CD8+CD57+ T cells in acquired aplastic anemia. Genomic DNA constituted the template upon which TCR beta VDJ and CDR3 profiling was performed. TCRdb passed the reads through MiXCR, listing each CDR3 protein once. In the table there are 180,000 or so distinct CDR3 sequences, more than 60% of which are singletons. The sequenced patients had an expansion of CD8+CD57+ cells seen by flow cytometry. The CDR3 has 16 residues. The ends lost 2 bases at V and 6 bases at J; junction bases unmatched: 14. Germline V gene data show CDR1 as SGHDT and CDR2 as YYEEEE. This receptor was taken from a human donor with aplastic anemia. Sequencing used sorted CD4+, CD8+, or CD8+CD57+ T cells (not recorded which) from PBMCs. The rearrangement uses TRBV5-6 and TRBJ2-7, with TRBD1 matching 7 bases. The CDR3 sequence: CASSFTRDSPMGEQYF. The CDR3 DNA reads TGTGCCAGCAGCTTTACGAGGGACAGCCCCATGGGCGAGCAGTACTTC.